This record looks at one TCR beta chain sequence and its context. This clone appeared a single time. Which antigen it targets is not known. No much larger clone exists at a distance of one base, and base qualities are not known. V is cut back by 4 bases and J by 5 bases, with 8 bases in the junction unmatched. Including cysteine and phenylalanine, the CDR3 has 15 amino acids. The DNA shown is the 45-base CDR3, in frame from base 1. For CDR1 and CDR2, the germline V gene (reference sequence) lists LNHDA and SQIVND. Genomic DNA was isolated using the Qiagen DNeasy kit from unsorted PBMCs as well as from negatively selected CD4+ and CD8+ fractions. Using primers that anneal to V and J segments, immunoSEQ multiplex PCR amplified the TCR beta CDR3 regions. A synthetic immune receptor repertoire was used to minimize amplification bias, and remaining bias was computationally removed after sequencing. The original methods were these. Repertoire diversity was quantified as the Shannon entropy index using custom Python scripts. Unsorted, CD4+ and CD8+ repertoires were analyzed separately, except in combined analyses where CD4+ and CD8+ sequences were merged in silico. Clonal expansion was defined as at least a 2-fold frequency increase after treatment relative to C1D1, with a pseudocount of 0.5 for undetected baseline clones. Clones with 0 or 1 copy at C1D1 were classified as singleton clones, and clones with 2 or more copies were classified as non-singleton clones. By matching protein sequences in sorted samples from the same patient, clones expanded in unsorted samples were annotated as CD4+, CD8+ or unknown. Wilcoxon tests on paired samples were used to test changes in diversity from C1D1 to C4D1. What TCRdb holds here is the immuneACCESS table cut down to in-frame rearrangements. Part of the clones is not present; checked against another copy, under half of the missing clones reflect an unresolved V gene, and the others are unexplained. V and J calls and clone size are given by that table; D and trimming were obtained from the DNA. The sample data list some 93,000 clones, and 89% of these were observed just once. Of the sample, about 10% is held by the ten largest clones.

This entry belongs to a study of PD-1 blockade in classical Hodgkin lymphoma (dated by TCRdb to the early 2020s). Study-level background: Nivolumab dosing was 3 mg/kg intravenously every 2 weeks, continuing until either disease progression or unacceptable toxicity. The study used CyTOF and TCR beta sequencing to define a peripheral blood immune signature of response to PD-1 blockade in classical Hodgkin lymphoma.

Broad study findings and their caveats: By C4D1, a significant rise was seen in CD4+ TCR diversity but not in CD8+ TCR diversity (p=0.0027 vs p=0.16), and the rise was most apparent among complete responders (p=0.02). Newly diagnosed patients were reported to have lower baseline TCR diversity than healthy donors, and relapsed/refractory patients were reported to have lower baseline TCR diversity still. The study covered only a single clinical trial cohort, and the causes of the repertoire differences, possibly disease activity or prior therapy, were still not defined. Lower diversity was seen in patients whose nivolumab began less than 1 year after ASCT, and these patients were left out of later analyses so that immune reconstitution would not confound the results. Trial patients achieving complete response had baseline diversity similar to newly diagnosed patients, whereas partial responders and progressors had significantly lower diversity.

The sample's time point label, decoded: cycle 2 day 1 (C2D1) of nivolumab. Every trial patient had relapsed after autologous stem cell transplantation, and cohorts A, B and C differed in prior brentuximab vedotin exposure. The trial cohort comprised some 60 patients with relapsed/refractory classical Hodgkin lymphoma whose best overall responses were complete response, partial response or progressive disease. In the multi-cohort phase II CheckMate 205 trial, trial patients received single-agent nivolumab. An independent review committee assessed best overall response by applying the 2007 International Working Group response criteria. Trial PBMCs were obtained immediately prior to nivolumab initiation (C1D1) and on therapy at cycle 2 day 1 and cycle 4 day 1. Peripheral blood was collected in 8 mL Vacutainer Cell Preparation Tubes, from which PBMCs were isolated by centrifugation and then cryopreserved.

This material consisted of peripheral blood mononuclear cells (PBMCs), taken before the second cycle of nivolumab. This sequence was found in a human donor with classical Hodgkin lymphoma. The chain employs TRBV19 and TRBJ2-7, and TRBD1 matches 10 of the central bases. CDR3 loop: CASSTPGTGVHEQYF. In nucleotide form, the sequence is TGTGCCAGTAGTACACCCGGGACAGGGGTACACGAGCAGTACTTC.